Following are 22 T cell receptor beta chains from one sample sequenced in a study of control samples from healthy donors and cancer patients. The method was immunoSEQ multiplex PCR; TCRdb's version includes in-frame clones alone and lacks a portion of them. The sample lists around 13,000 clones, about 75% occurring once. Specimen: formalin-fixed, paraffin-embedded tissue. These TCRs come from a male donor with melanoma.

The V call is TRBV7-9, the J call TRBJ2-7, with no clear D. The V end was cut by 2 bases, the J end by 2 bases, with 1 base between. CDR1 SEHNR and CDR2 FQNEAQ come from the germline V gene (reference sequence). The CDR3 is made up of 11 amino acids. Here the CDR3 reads CASSLTYEQYF. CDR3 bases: TGTGCCAGCAGCTTAACCTACGAGCAGTACTTC.

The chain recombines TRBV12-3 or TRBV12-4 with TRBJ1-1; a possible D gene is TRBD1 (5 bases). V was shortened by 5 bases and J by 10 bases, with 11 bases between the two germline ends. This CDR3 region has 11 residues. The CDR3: CASSAGGGAFF. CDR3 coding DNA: TGTGCCAGCAGTGCGGGCGGGGGAGCTTTCTTT.

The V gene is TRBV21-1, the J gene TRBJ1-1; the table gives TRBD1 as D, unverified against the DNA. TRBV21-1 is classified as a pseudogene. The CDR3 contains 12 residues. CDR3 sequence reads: CASSNPWTEAFF. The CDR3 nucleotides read TGTGCCAGCAGCAATCCGTGGACAGAAGCTTTCTTT.

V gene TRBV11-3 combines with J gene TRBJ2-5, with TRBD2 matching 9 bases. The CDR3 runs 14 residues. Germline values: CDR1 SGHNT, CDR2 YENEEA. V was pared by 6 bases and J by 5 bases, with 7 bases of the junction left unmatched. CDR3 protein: CASSAGGQWETQYF. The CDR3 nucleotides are TGTGCCAGCAGTGCGGGGGGGCAATGGGAGACCCAGTACTTC. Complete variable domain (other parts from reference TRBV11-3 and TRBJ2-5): EAGVVQSPRYKIIEKKQPVAFWCNPISGHNTLYWYLQNLGQGPELLIRYENEEAVDDSQLPKDRFSAERLKGVDSTLKIQPAELGDSAVYLCASSAGGQWETQYFGPGTRLLVL.

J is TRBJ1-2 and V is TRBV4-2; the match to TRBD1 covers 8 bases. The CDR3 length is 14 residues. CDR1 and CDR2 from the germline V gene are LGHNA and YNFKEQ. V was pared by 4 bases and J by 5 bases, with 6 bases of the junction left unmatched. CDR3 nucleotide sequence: TGTGCCAGCAGCCTTGGACAGGGAGGATATGGCTACACCTTC. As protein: CASSLGQGGYGYTF.

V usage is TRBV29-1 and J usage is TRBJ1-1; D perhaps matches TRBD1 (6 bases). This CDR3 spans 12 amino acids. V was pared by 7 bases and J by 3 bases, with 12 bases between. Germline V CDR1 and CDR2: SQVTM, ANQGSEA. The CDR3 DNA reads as TGCAGCGGCAGGGGAGGGGACACTGAAGCTTTCTTT. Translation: CSGRGGDTEAFF.

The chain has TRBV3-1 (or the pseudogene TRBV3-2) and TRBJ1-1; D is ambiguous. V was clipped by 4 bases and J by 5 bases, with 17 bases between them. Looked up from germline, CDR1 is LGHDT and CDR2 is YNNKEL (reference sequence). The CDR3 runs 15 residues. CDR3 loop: CASSLKPGGGTEAFF. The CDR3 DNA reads TGTGCCAGCAGCCTGAAGCCGGGAGGAGGGACTGAAGCTTTCTTT.

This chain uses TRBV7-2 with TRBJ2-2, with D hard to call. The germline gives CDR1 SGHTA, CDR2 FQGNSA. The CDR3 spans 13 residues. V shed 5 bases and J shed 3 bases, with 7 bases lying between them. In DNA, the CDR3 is TGTGCCAGCAGCCTAAGCGACACCGGGGAGCTGTTTTTT. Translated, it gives CASSLSDTGELFF.

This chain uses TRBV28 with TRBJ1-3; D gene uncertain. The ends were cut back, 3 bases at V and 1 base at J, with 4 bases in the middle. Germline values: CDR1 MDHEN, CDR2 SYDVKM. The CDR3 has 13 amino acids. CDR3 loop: CASSFSSGNTIYF. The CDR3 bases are TGTGCCAGCAGTTTCAGTTCTGGAAACACCATATATTTT.

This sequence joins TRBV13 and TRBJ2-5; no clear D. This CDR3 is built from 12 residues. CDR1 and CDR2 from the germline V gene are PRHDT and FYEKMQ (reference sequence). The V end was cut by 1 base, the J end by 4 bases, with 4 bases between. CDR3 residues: CASSLAGETQYF. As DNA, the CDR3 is TGTGCCAGCAGCTTAGCGGGAGAGACCCAGTACTTC.

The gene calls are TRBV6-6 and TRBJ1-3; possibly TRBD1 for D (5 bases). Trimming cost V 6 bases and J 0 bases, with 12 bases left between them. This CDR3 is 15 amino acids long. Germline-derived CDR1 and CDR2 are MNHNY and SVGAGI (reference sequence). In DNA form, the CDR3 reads TGTGCCAGCAGCCCCGCAGGGAGCTCTGGAAACACCATATATTTT. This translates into CASSPAGSSGNTIYF.

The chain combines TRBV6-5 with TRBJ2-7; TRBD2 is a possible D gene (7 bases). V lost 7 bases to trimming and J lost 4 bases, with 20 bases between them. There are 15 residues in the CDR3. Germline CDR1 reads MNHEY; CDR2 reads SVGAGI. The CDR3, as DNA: TGTGCCAGCACCACCCGGACCGGGGGGCGATACGAGCAGTACTTC. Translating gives CASTTRTGGRYEQYF.

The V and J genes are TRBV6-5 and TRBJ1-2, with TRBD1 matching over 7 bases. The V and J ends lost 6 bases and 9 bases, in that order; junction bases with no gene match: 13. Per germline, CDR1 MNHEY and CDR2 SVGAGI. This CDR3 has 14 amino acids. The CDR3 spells CASRALTGPARYTF. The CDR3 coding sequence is TGTGCCAGCAGAGCTTTGACAGGGCCGGCCCGCTACACCTTC.

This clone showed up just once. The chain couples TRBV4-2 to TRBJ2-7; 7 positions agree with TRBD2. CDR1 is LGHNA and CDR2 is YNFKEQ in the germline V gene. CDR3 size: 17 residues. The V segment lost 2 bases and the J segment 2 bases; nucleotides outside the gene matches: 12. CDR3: CASSQSDAVGLAYEQYF. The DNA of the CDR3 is TGTGCCAGCAGCCAATCGGACGCGGTAGGACTAGCCTACGAGCAGTACTTC.

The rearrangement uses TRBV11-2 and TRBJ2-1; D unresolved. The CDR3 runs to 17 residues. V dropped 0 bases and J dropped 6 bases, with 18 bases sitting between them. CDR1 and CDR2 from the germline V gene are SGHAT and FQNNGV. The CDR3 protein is CASSLENIGFLANEQFF. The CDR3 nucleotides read TGTGCCAGCAGCTTAGAAAATATTGGGTTTTTAGCCAATGAGCAGTTCTTC.

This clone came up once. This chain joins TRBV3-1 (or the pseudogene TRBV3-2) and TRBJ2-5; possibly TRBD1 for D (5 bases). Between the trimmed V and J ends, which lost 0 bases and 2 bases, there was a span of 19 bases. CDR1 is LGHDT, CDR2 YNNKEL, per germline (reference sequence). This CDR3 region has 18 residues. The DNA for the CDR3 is TGTGCCAGCAGCCAAGATCCTTCCGTTGGACACAAACAAGAGACCCAGTACTTC. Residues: CASSQDPSVGHKQETQYF.

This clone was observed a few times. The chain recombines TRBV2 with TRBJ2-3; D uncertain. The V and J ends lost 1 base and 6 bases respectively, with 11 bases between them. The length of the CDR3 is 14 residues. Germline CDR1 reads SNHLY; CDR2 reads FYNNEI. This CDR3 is CASSEVPPKDTQYF. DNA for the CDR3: TGTGCCAGCAGTGAAGTCCCACCCAAGGATACGCAGTATTTT.

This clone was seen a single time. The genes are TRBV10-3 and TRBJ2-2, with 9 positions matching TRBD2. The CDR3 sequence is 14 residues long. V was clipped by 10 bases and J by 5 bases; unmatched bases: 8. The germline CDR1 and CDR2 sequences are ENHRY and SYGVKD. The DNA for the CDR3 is TGTGCCACCCTGACTAGCGGAGGGACCGGGGAGCTGTTTTTT. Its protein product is CATLTSGGTGELFF.

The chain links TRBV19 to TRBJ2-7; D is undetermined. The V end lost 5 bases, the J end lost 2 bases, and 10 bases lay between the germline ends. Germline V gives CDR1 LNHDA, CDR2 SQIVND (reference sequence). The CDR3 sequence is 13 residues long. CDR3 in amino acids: CASSWTAAYEQYF. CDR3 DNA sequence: TGTGCCAGTAGTTGGACGGCGGCCTACGAGCAGTACTTC.

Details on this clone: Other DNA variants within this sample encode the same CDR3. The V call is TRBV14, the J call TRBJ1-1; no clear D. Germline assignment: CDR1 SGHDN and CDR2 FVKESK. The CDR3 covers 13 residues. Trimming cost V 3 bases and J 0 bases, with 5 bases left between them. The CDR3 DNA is TGTGCCAGCAGCCAGAATATGAACACTGAAGCTTTCTTT. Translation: CASSQNMNTEAFF.

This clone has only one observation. As DNA, the CDR3 is TGCGCCAGCAGCCAAGAAGGCGGGGGGACAGATACGCAGTATTTT. This translates into CASSQEGGGTDTQYF. The V and J genes are TRBV4-1 and TRBJ2-3, with 8 positions matching TRBD2. The V and J ends lost 0 bases and 3 bases, in that order; junction bases with no gene match: 2. Germline V gene lookup returns CDR1 MGHRA and CDR2 YSYEKL. This CDR3 is built from 15 residues.

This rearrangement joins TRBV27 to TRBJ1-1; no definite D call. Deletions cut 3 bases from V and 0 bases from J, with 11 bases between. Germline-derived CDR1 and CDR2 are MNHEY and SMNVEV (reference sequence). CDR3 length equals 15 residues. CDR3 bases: TGTGCCAGCAGTTTTAGTCCAGATCTGAACACTGAAGCTTTCTTT. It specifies CASSFSPDLNTEAFF.